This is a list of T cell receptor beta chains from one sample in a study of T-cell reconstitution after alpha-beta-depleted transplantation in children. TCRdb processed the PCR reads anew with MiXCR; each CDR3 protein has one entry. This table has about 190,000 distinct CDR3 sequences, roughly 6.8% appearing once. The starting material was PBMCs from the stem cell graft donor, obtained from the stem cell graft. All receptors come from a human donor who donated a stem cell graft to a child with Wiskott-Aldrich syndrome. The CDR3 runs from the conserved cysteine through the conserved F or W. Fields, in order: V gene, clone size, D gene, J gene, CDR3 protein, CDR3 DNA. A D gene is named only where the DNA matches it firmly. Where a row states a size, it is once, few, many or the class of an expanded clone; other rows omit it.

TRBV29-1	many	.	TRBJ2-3	CSVTGAGVTDTQYF	TGCAGCGTGACAGGCGCTGGGGTCACAGATACGCAGTATTTT
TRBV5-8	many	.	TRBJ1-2	CASFVSTGYYGYTF	TGTGCCAGCTTTGTTTCTACAGGGTACTATGGCTACACCTTC
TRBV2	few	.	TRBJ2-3	CASNPSREDTQYF	TGTGCCAGCAATCCATCAAGGGAAGATACGCAGTATTTT
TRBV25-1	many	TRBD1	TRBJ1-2	CASNGYVGTGPLENGYTF	TGTGCCAGCAACGGATACGTAGGGACAGGGCCTTTGGAAAATGGCTACACCTTC
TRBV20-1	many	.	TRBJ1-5	CSAPLGLSQHF	TGCAGTGCTCCCCTCGGGCTGTCACAGCATTTT
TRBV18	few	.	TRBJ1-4	CASSSFLGVEEKLFF	TGTGCCAGCTCAAGCTTTTTGGGGGTCGAAGAAAAACTGTTTTTT
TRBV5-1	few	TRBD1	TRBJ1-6	CASSSGTGKDSPLHF	TGCGCCAGCAGCTCCGGGACAGGGAAAGATTCACCCCTCCACTTT
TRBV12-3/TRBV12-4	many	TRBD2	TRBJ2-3	CASSFVVGGIGNTDTQYF	TGTGCCAGCAGTTTCGTCGTGGGGGGGATCGGGAACACAGATACGCAGTATTTT
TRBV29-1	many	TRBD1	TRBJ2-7	CSVGLGTGARYEQYF	TGCAGCGTTGGACTCGGGACAGGGGCCCGCTACGAGCAGTACTTC
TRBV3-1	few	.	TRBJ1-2	CASSLTQEYGYTF	TGTGCCAGCAGCCTTACACAGGAATATGGCTACACCTTC
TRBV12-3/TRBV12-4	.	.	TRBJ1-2	CASSFRGGGYTF	TGTGCCAGCAGTTTCCGGGGGGGAGGCTACACCTTC
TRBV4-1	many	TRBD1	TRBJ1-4	CASSPLPGQGTEKLFF	TGCGCCAGCAGCCCATTACCGGGACAGGGGACTGAAAAACTGTTTTTT
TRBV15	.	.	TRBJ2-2	CATSSTGAGELFF	TGTGCCACCAGCTCCACCGGGGCCGGGGAGCTGTTTTTT
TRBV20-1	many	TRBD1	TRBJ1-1	CSADRGGMNTEAFF	TGCAGCGCAGACAGGGGAGGCATGAACACTGAAGCTTTCTTT
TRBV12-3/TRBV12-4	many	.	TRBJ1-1	CASSFTSGNTEAFF	TGTGCCAGCAGTTTTACCTCCGGGAACACTGAAGCTTTCTTT
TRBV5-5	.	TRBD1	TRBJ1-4	CASSVPGQSNEKLFF	TGTGCCAGCAGCGTTCCGGGACAGTCGAATGAAAAACTGTTTTTT
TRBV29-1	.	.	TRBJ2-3	CSVGPTRTDTQYF	TGCAGCGTTGGACCCACCCGCACAGATACGCAGTATTTT
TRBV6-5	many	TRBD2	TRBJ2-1	CASSLEWTSGSAFF	TGTGCCAGCAGTTTAGAATGGACTAGCGGGAGTGCGTTCTTC
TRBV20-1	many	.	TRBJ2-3	CSALDWSTDTQYF	TGCAGTGCTCTCGACTGGAGCACAGATACGCAGTATTTT
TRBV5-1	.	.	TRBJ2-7	CASSLFSQGYEQYF	TGCGCCAGCAGCTTGTTTAGCCAGGGCTACGAGCAGTACTTC